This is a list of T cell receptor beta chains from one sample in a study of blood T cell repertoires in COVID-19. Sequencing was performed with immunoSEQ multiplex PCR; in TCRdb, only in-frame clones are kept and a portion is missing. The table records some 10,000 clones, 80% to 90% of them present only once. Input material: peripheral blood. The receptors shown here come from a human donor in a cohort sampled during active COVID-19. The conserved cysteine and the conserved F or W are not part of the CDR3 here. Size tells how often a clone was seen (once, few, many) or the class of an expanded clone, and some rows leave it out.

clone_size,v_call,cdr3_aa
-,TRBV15,ATSRDRGSGANVLT
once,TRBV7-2,ASGQGALNEQF
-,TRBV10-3,AISVAGGRADTQY
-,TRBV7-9,ASSTYSGSGTDTQY
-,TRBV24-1,ATSGVDRGIYGYT
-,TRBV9,ASSAGTSGSYEQY
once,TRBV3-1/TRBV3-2,ASSQGGIQY
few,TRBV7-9,ASSRGLAGVNEQF
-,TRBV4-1,ASSRDGRVAEQF
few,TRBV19,ASSPGLAGYEQF
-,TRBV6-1,ASSEFETGGTYEQY
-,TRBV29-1,SAILTGEDEKLF
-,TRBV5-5,ASSLYGGSYEQY
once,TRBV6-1,ASSGPGGGRVYDTQY
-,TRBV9,ASSEDPRGSYEQY
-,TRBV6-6,ASTYPTGTGEDTQY
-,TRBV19,ASSTLQQGIGEKLF
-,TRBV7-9,ASSLGSEGTNTDTQY
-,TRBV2,ASSATRDSVVYGYT
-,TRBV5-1,ASSLEAGLDGEQF
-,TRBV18,ASSPISGQDYGYT
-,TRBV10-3,AISESMASGNNEQF
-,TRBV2,ASSQEGGPNEQF
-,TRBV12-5,ASGLTDKSSTDTQY
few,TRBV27,ASSRTGGGGYEQF
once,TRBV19,ASRRQQGNTEAF
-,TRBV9,ASSPRGSSGNTIY
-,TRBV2,ASTSDRGQNYEQY
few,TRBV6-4,ASSDLAGRTYNEQF
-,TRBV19,ASSIDTTREQY
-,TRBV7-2,ASSLDRGLNGYT
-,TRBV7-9,ASSLAMDSYEQY
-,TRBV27,ASSLSSPADTQY
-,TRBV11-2,ASSLAGAGYNEQF
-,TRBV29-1,SLARGFSYNEQF
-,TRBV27,ASSLDRVNTEAF
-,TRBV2,ASRDSLSSYNSPLH
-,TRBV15,ATSRDGGAGNEKLF
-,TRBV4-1,ASSQGGEGTNYGYT
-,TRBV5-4,ASSPRDLSTDTQY